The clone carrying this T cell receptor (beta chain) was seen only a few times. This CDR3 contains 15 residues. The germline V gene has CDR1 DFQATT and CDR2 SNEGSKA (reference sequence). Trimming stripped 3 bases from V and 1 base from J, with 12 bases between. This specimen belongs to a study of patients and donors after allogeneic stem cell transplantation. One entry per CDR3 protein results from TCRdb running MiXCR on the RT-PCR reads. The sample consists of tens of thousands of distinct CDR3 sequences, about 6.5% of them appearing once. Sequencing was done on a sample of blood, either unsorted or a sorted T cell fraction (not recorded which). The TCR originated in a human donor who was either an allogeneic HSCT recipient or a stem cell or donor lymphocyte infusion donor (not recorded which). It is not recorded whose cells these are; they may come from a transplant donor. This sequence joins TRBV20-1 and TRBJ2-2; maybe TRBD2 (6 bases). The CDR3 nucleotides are TGCAGTGCTAGTCCTAGCGACCTGAACACCGGGGAGCTGTTTTTT. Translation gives CSASPSDLNTGELFF.